Below are 17 T cell receptor beta chains sequenced from a single sample in a study of blood T cell repertoires in COVID-19. The assay was immunoSEQ multiplex PCR, and TCRdb's table has in-frame clones only and misses some. Of 25,000 to 30,000 clones listed, around 85% are singletons. The sample taken for sequencing was peripheral blood. The receptors derive from a human donor in a cohort sampled during active COVID-19.

The chain has TRBV19 and TRBJ2-1, with TRBD2 as a possible D gene (5 bases). The germline V gene encodes CDR1 LNHDA and CDR2 SQIVND (reference sequence). The CDR3 sequence is 13 residues long. Deletions cut 1 base from V and 12 bases from J, with 13 bases between. The CDR3 nucleotides are TGTGCCAGTAGTATAGGGAACCTCGCGGGGCAGTTCTTC. Translation: CASSIGNLAGQFF.

The chain recombines TRBV2 with TRBJ2-2, with 9 bases lining up with TRBD2. V was clipped by 3 bases and J by 5 bases; unmatched bases: 7. The germline V gene encodes CDR1 SNHLY and CDR2 FYNNEI. The CDR3 length is 16 residues. The CDR3 spells CASSDERGAGTGELFF. In nucleotides, the CDR3 is TGTGCCAGCAGTGACGAGCGGGGGGCTGGGACCGGGGAGCTGTTTTTT.

The chain recombines TRBV9 with TRBJ2-2; 10 bases are shared with TRBD2. The CDR3 runs 18 residues. The junction had 10 bases not matched to a gene; V was cut back by 0 bases and J by 5 bases. Germline CDR1 is SGDLS and CDR2 is YYNGEE. The CDR3 sequence is CASSVGLAGGGVTGELFF. CDR3 bases: TGTGCCAGCAGCGTAGGACTAGCGGGCGGTGGGGTGACCGGGGAGCTGTTTTTT.

The rearrangement uses TRBV7-9 and TRBJ1-1; maybe TRBD1 (5 bases). This CDR3 contains 14 residues. V was trimmed by 2 bases and J by 3 bases, leaving 10 bases between them. CDR1 SEHNR and CDR2 FQNEAQ come from the germline V gene (reference sequence). CDR3 in DNA: TGTGCCAGCAGCTTACAGGGAGGGGACACTGAAGCTTTCTTT. Translated: CASSLQGGDTEAFF.

The rearrangement joins TRBV7-3 to TRBJ2-3, with 8 bases fitting TRBD2. From germline, CDR1 is SGHTA and CDR2 FQGTGA. Losses at the gene ends were 11 bases for V and 4 bases for J; bases not matched to a gene: 2. The CDR3 has 11 residues. CDR3 loop: CASGGPDTQYF. The CDR3 DNA sequence: TGTGCCTCGGGAGGGCCAGATACGCAGTATTTT. Based on the CDR3 plus reference TRBV7-3 and TRBJ2-3, the full variable domain is GAGVSQTPSNKVTEKGKYVELRCDPISGHTALYWYRQSLGQGPEFLIYFQGTGAADDSGLPNDRFFAVRPEGSVSTLKIQRTERGDSAVYLCASGGPDTQYFGPGTRLTVL.

This rearrangement joins TRBV19 to TRBJ1-1, with unresolved D. Germline V gives CDR1 LNHDA, CDR2 SQIVND (reference sequence). Trimming took 7 bases from V and 1 from J, leaving 13 bases between them. The CDR3 runs to 14 residues. The CDR3 loop reads CASTPLGRNTEAFF. The CDR3, as DNA: TGTGCCAGTACCCCCCTTGGGAGGAACACTGAAGCTTTCTTT.

This clone was detected a few times. This chain connects TRBV29-1 to TRBJ1-2; D might be TRBD1 (6 bases). V gave up 5 bases and J gave up 3 bases, with 16 bases separating them. This CDR3 region has 14 residues. Germline assignment: CDR1 SQVTM and CDR2 ANQGSEA. The CDR3 loop is CSVTGLGTDYGYTF. The CDR3 DNA follows: TGCAGCGTTACAGGGCTAGGAACGGACTATGGCTACACCTTC.

The gene calls are TRBV5-1 and TRBJ1-2, with TRBD1 matching 10 bases. V gave up 3 bases and J gave up 5 bases; unmatched junction bases: 10. Germline CDR1 reads SGHRS; CDR2 reads YFSETQ. The CDR3 consists of 16 residues. CDR3 residues: CASSSGTGVRVYGYTF. The CDR3 DNA follows: TGCGCCAGCAGCTCCGGGACAGGGGTTCGCGTATATGGCTACACCTTC.

This clone was seen once. The chain has TRBV6-1 and TRBJ2-7; tentatively, D is TRBD2 (6 bases). The germline V gene has CDR1 MNHNS and CDR2 SASEGT. The V end was cut by 3 bases, the J end by 5 bases, with 17 bases between. The CDR3 totals 15 residues. CDR3 in DNA: TGTGCCAGCAGTGATTACAGCCGGGGGAGCAACGAGCAGTACTTC. Its translation: CASSDYSRGSNEQYF.

This clone has a single count. CDR3 region: CATSRPGETQYF. The CDR3 bases are TGTGCCACCAGCAGACCAGGGGAGACCCAGTACTTC. The J gene is TRBJ2-5, the V gene TRBV15; the D gene is possibly TRBD1 (5 bases). CDR1 is LNHNV and CDR2 is YYDKDF in the germline V gene (reference sequence). V lost 2 bases and J lost 5, with 6 bases in between. The CDR3 has 12 amino acids.

V is TRBV7-9 and J is TRBJ2-1, with 11 bases lining up with TRBD2. The junction had 1 base not matched to a gene; V was cut back by 2 bases and J by 4 bases. Germline-derived CDR1 and CDR2 are SEHNR and FQNEAQ (reference sequence). The CDR3 sequence is 15 residues long. CDR3 in DNA: TGTGCCAGCAGCTTATCTAGCGGGGGGTACAATGAGCAGTTCTTC. This encodes CASSLSSGGYNEQFF.

The chain employs TRBV2 and TRBJ2-1; 14 bases agree with TRBD2. The CDR3 has 15 residues. The trim removed 6 bases at V and 4 bases at J, leaving 2 bases unmatched. Germline V CDR1 and CDR2: SNHLY, FYNNEI. For the CDR3, the DNA is TGTGCCAGCAGCGGGACTAGCGGGGGATACAATGAGCAGTTCTTC. Translated, it gives CASSGTSGGYNEQFF.

The rearrangement joins TRBV11-2 to TRBJ1-3; 10 bases map to TRBD1. The V segment lost 3 bases and the J segment 1 base; nucleotides outside the gene matches: 0. The CDR3 has 15 amino acids. CDR1 and CDR2 (germline): SGHAT, FQNNGV. CDR3 bases: TGTGCCAGCAGCTTGGGACAGGGGTCTGGAAACACCATATATTTT. Its translation: CASSLGQGSGNTIYF.

This chain connects TRBV6-1 to TRBJ2-1; 7 bases agree with TRBD2. The V gene end was trimmed by 2 bases and the J gene end by 4 bases; junction bases not matched to a gene: 5. This CDR3 has 15 residues. Germline V gene data show CDR1 as MNHNS and CDR2 as SASEGT. The CDR3 DNA follows: TGTGCCAGCAGTGAATCGGCGGGGGAGTACAATGAGCAGTTCTTC. It codes for CASSESAGEYNEQFF.

This chain links TRBV15 with TRBJ1-2; D remains unclear. CDR1 is LNHNV and CDR2 is YYDKDF in the germline V gene (reference sequence). The CDR3 covers 18 residues. V was cut by 1 base and J by 6 bases, with 24 bases left in between. The CDR3 DNA reads as TGTGCCACCAGCAGAGTCATAGTAGGCCTCCGAAACGGGGATGGCTACACCTTC. It yields the protein CATSRVIVGLRNGDGYTF. The full variable domain, completed using reference TRBV15 and TRBJ1-2, is DAMVIQNPRYQVTQFGKPVTLSCSQTLNHNVMYWYQQKSSQAPKLLFHYYDKDFNNEADTPDNFQSRRPNTSFCFLDIRSPGLGDTAMYLCATSRVIVGLRNGDGYTFGSGTRLTVV.

This chain connects TRBV5-4 to TRBJ2-1; possible D gene TRBD2, 5 bases. The CDR3 has 15 amino acids. CDR1 SGHNT and CDR2 YYREEE come from the germline V gene (reference sequence). The germline V and J ends were trimmed by 0 bases and 0 bases, with 7 bases remaining between them. CDR3 DNA: TGTGCCAGCAGCTTGGAGGGAGACTCCTACAATGAGCAGTTCTTC. It specifies CASSLEGDSYNEQFF. Together with reference TRBV5-4 and TRBJ2-1, the CDR3 gives the full variable domain: ETGVTQSPTHLIKTRGQQVTLRCSSQSGHNTVSWYQQALGQGPQFIFQYYREEENGRGNFPPRFSGLQFPNYSSELNVNALELDDSALYLCASSLEGDSYNEQFFGPGTRLTVL.

The chain links TRBV5-6 to TRBJ1-2; no definite D call. V lost 0 bases, J lost 3 bases, and 12 bases lay in between. The CDR3 length is 15 residues. Looked up from germline, CDR1 is SGHDT and CDR2 is YYEEEE. Here the CDR3 DNA reads TGTGCCAGCAGCTTGGATCGGGGATTAGACTATGGCTACACCTTC. It codes for CASSLDRGLDYGYTF. Filled out from reference TRBV5-6 and TRBJ1-2, the complete variable domain reads DAGVTQSPTHLIKTRGQQVTLRCSPKSGHDTVSWYQQALGQGPQFIFQYYEEEERQRGNFPDRFSGHQFPNYSSELNVNALLLGDSALYLCASSLDRGLDYGYTFGSGTRLTVV.